Listed here are 20 T cell receptor beta chains from one sample, sequenced in a study of T-cell memory formation after mild COVID-19. TCRdb ran MiXCR on the 5' RACE reads and lists one entry per CDR3 protein. Among 40,000 or so distinct CDR3 sequences listed, 6.6% were seen once. The sequencing sample was made of PBMCs or a T cell subset sorted from them (not recorded which). The receptors shown here come from an adult who had mild COVID-19 (a few samples of this study predate the infection). Cell type and time point are not known.

The chain combines TRBV9 with TRBJ2-7; 7 bases are shared with TRBD1. Trimming cost V 0 bases and J 7 bases; bases outside gene matches: 7. Germline CDR1 and CDR2: SGDLS and YYNGEE. The CDR3 extends over 14 amino acids. CDR3 DNA sequence: TGTGCCAGCAGCGTAGGCAGGGGGACGGTAGAGCAGTACGTC. Its translation: CASSVGRGTVEQYV.

This clonotype has ten or more counts. The V gene is TRBV7-9, the J gene TRBJ2-3, with D possibly called TRBD1 or TRBD2 (5 bases each). Looked up from germline, CDR1 is SEHNR and CDR2 is FQNEAQ (reference sequence). The CDR3 is 15 amino acids. V was cut by 6 bases and J by 0 bases, with 13 bases left in between. This CDR3 is CASRPHGASTDTQYF. In DNA, the CDR3 is TGTGCCAGCAGGCCGCACGGGGCTAGCACAGATACGCAGTATTTT.

In the case of this clonotype: A junction end diverges from the germline sequence, so it may reflect a read error. V usage is TRBV10-3 and J usage is TRBJ2-3, with unresolved D. Germline V gives CDR1 ENHRY, CDR2 SYGVKD. This CDR3 is built from 13 residues. The CDR3 sequence is CAISEPPQDPQYF. CDR3 coding DNA: TGTGCCATCAGTGAGCCCCCTCAAGATCCGCAGTATTTT.

This clonotype was counted at least ten times. The rearrangement joins TRBV29-1 to TRBJ1-1; 7 nucleotides align to TRBD1. CDR1 and CDR2 (germline): SQVTM, ANQGSEA. This CDR3 has 14 residues. The trim removed 6 bases at V and 1 base at J, leaving 8 bases unmatched. The CDR3 loop reads CSVADRASNTEAFF. DNA for the CDR3: TGCAGCGTCGCTGACAGGGCTTCGAACACTGAAGCTTTCTTT.

The chain recombines TRBV6-5 with TRBJ2-1; TRBD2 matches at 9 bases. Trimming took 2 bases from V and 2 from J; bases not matched to a gene: 7. The CDR3 sequence is 17 residues long. Germline assignment: CDR1 MNHEY and CDR2 SVGAGI. The CDR3 loop is CASSYTFSSGTYNEQFF. As DNA, the CDR3 is TGTGCCAGCAGTTACACTTTCTCTAGCGGGACCTACAATGAGCAGTTCTTC.

This clonotype was counted ten times or more. CDR3 amino acids: CASTLGLADQETQYF. CDR3 coding DNA: TGTGCCAGCACCCTCGGGCTAGCGGACCAAGAGACCCAGTACTTC. The J gene is TRBJ2-5, the V gene TRBV2, with TRBD2 matching 7 bases. The CDR3 spans 15 residues. Per germline, CDR1 SNHLY and CDR2 FYNNEI. Trimming removed 7 bases from V and 0 bases from J; junction bases left unmatched: 8.

The chain carries TRBV20-1 and TRBJ2-7; D gene unclear. V dropped 6 bases and J dropped 5 bases, with 11 bases sitting between them. The CDR3 has 11 residues. Germline V gene sequence: CDR1 DFQATT, CDR2 SNEGSKA (reference sequence). The CDR3: CSATKFDEQYF. DNA for the CDR3: TGCAGTGCCACTAAGTTCGACGAGCAGTACTTC.

The sample holds many counts of this clonotype. This chain connects TRBV5-1 to TRBJ2-2; D not resolved. The V end lost 1 base, the J end lost 4 bases, and 11 bases lay between the germline ends. Germline V lookup: CDR1 SGHRS, CDR2 YFSETQ. This CDR3 has 15 amino acids. CDR3 amino acids: CASSLKPSGTGELFF. The CDR3 DNA sequence: TGCGCCAGCAGCTTGAAACCCTCGGGCACCGGGGAGCTGTTTTTT.

The chain has TRBV6-6 and TRBJ2-5, with TRBD2 matching over 8 bases. With V trimmed by 6 bases and J by 3 bases, 6 bases remained unmatched. Germline V gene lookup returns CDR1 MNHNY and CDR2 SVGAGI (reference sequence). CDR3 length: 14 amino acids. The CDR3 here is CASRSGSSKETQYF. DNA of the CDR3: TGTGCCAGCAGGAGCGGGAGTAGTAAAGAGACCCAGTACTTC.

This clonotype appeared a few times. V and J are TRBV3-1 and TRBJ2-7; 8 bases map to TRBD2. The trim removed 4 bases at V and 4 bases at J, leaving 12 bases unmatched. This CDR3 has 16 residues. CDR1 and CDR2 from the germline V gene are LGHDT and YNNKEL (reference sequence). The CDR3 DNA sequence: TGTGCCAGCAGCCCCTCTCATAGCGGGACTGGATACGAGCAGTACTTC. Amino acids: CASSPSHSGTGYEQYF.

Only a few counts were recorded for this clonotype. This chain uses TRBV29-1 with TRBJ2-5; 7 bases align to TRBD1. With 8 bases clipped from V and 4 bases from J, the junction kept 10 bases outside the gene matches. The CDR3 has 13 amino acids. Germline CDR1 reads SQVTM; CDR2 reads ANQGSEA. This CDR3 is CSTLTGWGETQYF. The CDR3 nucleotides read TGCAGCACCCTGACAGGGTGGGGAGAGACCCAGTACTTC.

This clonotype was observed many times. V and J are TRBV4-1 and TRBJ2-1; TRBD2 agrees at 9 bases. From germline, CDR1 is MGHRA and CDR2 YSYEKL. The trim removed 0 bases at V and 3 bases at J, leaving 0 bases unmatched. This CDR3 is 15 amino acids long. The DNA of the CDR3 is TGCGCCAGCAGCCAAGAGCGGGGGGGCTACAATGAGCAGTTCTTC. It specifies CASSQERGGYNEQFF.

To note about this clonotype: This may stem from a read error, because a much larger clone lies one nucleotide away. The rearrangement links TRBV12-3 or TRBV12-4 to TRBJ2-5; 9 nucleotides match TRBD2. The CDR3 runs 14 residues. Trimming at V came to 11 bases and at J to 5 bases, leaving 12 bases not matched to a gene. CDR3 region: CACGAGGGVETQYF. The CDR3 nucleotides are TGTGCCTGCGGAGCGGGGGGAGGTGTGGAGACCCAGTACTTC.

This clonotype was picked up many times. The rearrangement uses TRBV5-1 and TRBJ2-2; 7 bases agree with TRBD2. The V segment lost 1 base and the J segment 3 bases; nucleotides outside the gene matches: 3. The CDR3 is 15 amino acids. Looked up from germline, CDR1 is SGHRS and CDR2 is YFSETQ. Here the CDR3 reads CASSLSLADTGELFF. CDR3 nucleotides: TGCGCCAGCAGCTTGAGCCTAGCGGACACCGGGGAGCTGTTTTTT.

J is TRBJ2-7 and V is TRBV12-3 or TRBV12-4; D unclear. The CDR3 has 14 amino acids. Deletions cut 5 bases from V and 3 bases from J, with 14 bases between. CDR3 sequence reads: CASSPRHGVYEQYF. The CDR3 coding sequence is TGTGCCAGCAGTCCGAGACACGGTGTCTACGAGCAGTACTTC.

Judged by abundance, this clonotype is medium-sized (0.01 to 0.1%). The rearrangement links TRBV15 to TRBJ2-3; the D is unclear. The CDR3 runs 13 residues. V was trimmed by 0 bases and J by 5 bases, leaving 6 bases between them. Germline values: CDR1 LNHNV, CDR2 YYDKDF (reference sequence). DNA for the CDR3: TGTGCCACCAGCAGAGATAGGGTAGATACGCAGTATTTT. It is translated as CATSRDRVDTQYF.

This clonotype was counted ten times or more. The chain couples TRBV7-9 to TRBJ2-7, with D possibly called TRBD1 or TRBD2 (7 bases each). This CDR3 has 15 residues. Trimming shortened V by 5 bases and J by 2 bases, and 16 bases separated the two germline ends. Germline CDR1 reads SEHNR; CDR2 reads FQNEAQ (reference sequence). The CDR3 nucleotides read TGTGCCAGCAGCCATCGACAGGGAGGGGCCTACGAGCAGTACTTC. Translating gives CASSHRQGGAYEQYF.

In this sample, this clonotype turned up many times. The germline gene is not matched at one end of the junction; a read error may be the cause. The gene calls are TRBV5-1 and TRBJ2-2; 10 positions match TRBD1. The CDR3 extends over 16 amino acids. Per germline, CDR1 SGHRS and CDR2 YFSETQ. CDR3 in DNA: TGCGCCAGCAGCTCCACGGGACAGGGGAACCCCGGGGAGCTGTTTTTT. Protein sequence: CASSSTGQGNPGELFF.

Many counts were recorded for this clonotype. The V and J genes are TRBV7-9 and TRBJ2-1; TRBD2 matches 11 bases. From germline, CDR1 is SEHNR and CDR2 FQNEAQ (reference sequence). This CDR3 contains 17 residues. With V trimmed by 5 bases and J by 6 bases, 12 bases remained unmatched. The CDR3 here is CASSPRLAGQLSNEQFF. As DNA, the CDR3 is TGTGCCAGCAGCCCCCGACTAGCGGGACAACTGAGCAATGAGCAGTTCTTC.

The rearrangement joins TRBV7-8 to TRBJ2-7, with 7 bases that match TRBD1. V gave up 5 bases and J gave up 1 base; unmatched junction bases: 11. The CDR3 loop spans 16 amino acids. Germline V gene sequence: CDR1 SGHVS, CDR2 FQNEAQ. Here the CDR3 DNA reads TGTGCCAGCAGCCCCCGGGCGGCAGGGGGATCCTACGAGCAGTACTTC. Protein product: CASSPRAAGGSYEQYF.